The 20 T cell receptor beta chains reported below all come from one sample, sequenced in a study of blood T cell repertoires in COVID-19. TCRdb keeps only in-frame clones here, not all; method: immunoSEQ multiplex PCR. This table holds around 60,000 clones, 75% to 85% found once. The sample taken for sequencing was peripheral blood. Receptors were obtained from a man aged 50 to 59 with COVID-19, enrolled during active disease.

The CDR3 coding sequence is TGTGCCAGCAGCTTTTCCGCGTACACCGGGGAGCTGTTTTTT. Translating it yields CASSFSAYTGELFF. The V gene is TRBV11-3, the J gene TRBJ2-2; D remains unclear. The V end was cut by 3 bases, the J end by 3 bases, with 8 bases between. CDR3 length: 14 amino acids. The germline gives CDR1 SGHNT, CDR2 YENEEA.

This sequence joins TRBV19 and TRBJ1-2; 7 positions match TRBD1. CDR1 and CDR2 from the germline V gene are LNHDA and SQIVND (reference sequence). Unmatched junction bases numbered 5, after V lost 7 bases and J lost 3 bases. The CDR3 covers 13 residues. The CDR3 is CASTNTGDYGYTF. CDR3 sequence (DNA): TGTGCCAGTACTAATACAGGGGACTATGGCTACACCTTC.

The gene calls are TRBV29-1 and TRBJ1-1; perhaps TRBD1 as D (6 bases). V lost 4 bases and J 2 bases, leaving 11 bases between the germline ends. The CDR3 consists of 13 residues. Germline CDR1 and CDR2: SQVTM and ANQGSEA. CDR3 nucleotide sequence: TGCAGCGTTGGACAGGCGTTTAACACTGAAGCTTTCTTT. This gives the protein CSVGQAFNTEAFF. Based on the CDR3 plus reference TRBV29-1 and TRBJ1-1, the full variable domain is SAVISQKPSRDICQRGTSLTIQCQVDSQVTMMFWYRQQPGQSLTLIATANQGSEATYESGFVIDKFPISRPNLTFSTLTVSNMSPEDSSIYLCSVGQAFNTEAFFGQGTRLTVV.

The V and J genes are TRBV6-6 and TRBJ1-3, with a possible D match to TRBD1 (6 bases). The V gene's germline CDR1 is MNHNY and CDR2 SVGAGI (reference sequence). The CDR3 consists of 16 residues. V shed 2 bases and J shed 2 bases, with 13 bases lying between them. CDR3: CASSYLQGATGNTIYF. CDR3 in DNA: TGTGCCAGCAGTTACCTACAGGGAGCGACTGGAAACACCATATATTTT.

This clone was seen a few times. CDR3 DNA: TGTGCCTGGGCGAGGGGGAGTAACACTGAAGCTTTCTTT. Translating gives CAWARGSNTEAFF. This rearrangement joins TRBV30 to TRBJ1-1; weak D call: TRBD1 (6 bases). The CDR3 totals 13 residues. V gave up 5 bases and J gave up 2 bases, with 12 bases separating them. The V gene's germline CDR1 is GTSNPN and CDR2 SVGIG (reference sequence).

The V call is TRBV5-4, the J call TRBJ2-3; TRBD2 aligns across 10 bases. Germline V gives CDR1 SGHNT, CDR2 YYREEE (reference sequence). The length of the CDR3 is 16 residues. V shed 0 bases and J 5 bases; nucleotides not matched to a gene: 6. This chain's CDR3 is CASSLGAGGPVDTQYF. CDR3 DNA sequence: TGTGCCAGCAGCTTGGGAGCGGGAGGGCCTGTAGATACGCAGTATTTT.

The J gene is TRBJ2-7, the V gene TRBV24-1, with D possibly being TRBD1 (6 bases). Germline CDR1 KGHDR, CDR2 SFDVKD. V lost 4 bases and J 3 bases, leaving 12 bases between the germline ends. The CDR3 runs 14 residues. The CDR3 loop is CATSDSGQIYEQYF. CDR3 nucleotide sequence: TGTGCCACCAGTGACTCCGGACAGATCTACGAGCAGTACTTC.

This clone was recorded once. The CDR3 spells CASRVTSRAYNEQFF. DNA for the CDR3: TGTGCCAGTAGGGTCACTAGCAGGGCCTACAATGAGCAGTTCTTC. The chain employs TRBV19 and TRBJ2-1, with TRBD2 as a possible D gene (6 bases). Trimming cost V 6 bases and J 2 bases, with 14 bases left between them. The CDR3 spans 15 residues. Germline V gives CDR1 LNHDA, CDR2 SQIVND (reference sequence).

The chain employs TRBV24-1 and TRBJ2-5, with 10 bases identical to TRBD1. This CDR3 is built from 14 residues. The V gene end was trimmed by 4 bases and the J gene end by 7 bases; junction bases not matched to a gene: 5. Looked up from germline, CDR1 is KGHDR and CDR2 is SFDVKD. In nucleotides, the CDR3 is TGTGCCACCAGTGAAAACCGGGACAGGGGGACCCAGTACTTC. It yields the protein CATSENRDRGTQYF.

CDR3 residues: CASSYPGFTEAFF. In DNA, the CDR3 is TGTGCCAGCAGTTACCCCGGTTTTACTGAAGCTTTCTTT. The chain is built from TRBV6-5 and TRBJ1-1; D remains unclear. Germline V gene sequence: CDR1 MNHEY, CDR2 SVGAGI. This CDR3 region has 13 residues. V was cut by 2 bases and J by 5 bases, with 9 bases left in between.

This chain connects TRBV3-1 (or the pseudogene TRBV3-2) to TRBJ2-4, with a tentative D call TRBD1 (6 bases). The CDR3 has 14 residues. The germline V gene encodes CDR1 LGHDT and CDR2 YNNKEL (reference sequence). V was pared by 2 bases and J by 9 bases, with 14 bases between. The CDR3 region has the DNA TGTGCCAGCAGCCAAACCCCGCAAGGGGGCATTCAGTACTTC. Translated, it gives CASSQTPQGGIQYF.

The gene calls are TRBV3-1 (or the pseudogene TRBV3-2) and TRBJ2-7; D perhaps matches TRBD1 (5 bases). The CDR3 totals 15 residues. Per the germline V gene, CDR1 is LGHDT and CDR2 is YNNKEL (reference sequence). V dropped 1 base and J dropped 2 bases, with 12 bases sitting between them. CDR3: CASSQGLGLTYEQYF. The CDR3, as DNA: TGTGCCAGCAGCCAAGGTTTGGGGCTGACCTACGAGCAGTACTTC.

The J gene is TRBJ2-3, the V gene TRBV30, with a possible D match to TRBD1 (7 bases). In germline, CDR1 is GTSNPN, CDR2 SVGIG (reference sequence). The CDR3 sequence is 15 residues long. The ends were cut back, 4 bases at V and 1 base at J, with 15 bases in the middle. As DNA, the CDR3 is TGTGCCTGGACGGGCCGGGGGACAGGCACAGATACGCAGTATTTT. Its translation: CAWTGRGTGTDTQYF.

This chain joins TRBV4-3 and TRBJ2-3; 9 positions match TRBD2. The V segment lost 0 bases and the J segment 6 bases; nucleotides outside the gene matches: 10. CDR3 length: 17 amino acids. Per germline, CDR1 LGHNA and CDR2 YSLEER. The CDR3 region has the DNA TGCGCCAGCAGCCAAGACCCGTCAGCGGGAGGAGCGGATACGCAGTATTTT. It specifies CASSQDPSAGGADTQYF.

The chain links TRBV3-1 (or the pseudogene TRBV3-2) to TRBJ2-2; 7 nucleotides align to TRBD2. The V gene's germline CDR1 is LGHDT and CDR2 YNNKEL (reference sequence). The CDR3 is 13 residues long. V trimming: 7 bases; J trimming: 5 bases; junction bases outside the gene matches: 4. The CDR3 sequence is CASTPAGTGELFF. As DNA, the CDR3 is TGTGCCAGCACCCCAGCGGGAACCGGGGAGCTGTTTTTT.

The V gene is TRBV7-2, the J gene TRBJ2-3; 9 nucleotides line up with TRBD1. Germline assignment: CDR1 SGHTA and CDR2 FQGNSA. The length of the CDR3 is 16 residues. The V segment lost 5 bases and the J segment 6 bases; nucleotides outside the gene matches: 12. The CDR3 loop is CASSLQRDRARDTQYF. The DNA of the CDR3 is TGTGCCAGCAGCCTCCAGCGGGACAGGGCCAGGGATACGCAGTATTTT.

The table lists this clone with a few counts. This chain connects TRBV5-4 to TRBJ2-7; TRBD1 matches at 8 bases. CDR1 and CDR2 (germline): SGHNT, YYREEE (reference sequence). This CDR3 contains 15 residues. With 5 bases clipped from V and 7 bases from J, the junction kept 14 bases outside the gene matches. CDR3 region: CASRVRGQALGEQYF. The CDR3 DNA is TGTGCCAGCAGGGTGAGGGGACAGGCCCTGGGGGAGCAGTACTTC.

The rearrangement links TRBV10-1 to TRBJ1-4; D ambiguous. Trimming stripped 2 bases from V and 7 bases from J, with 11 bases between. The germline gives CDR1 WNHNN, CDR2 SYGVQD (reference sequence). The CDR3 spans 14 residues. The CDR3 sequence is CASSEDSGGEKLFF. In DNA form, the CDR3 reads TGCGCCAGCAGTGAGGACTCCGGTGGTGAAAAACTGTTTTTT.

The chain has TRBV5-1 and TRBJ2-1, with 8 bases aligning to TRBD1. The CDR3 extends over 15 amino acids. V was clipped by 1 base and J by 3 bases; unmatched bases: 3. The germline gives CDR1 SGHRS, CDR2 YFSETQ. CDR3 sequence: CASSLPGTGYNEQFF. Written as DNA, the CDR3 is TGCGCCAGCAGCTTGCCCGGGACAGGCTACAATGAGCAGTTCTTC.

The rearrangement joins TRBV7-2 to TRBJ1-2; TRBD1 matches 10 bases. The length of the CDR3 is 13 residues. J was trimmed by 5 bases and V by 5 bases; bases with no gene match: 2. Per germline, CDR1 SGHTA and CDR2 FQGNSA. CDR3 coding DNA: TGTGCCAGCAGCCAGGACAGGGGGTATGGCTACACCTTC. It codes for CASSQDRGYGYTF.